The rows below give T cell receptor beta chains drawn from one sample of a study of identical twins. In TCRdb, the 5' RACE reads were re-called with MiXCR into one record per CDR3 protein. The repertoire holds some 760,000 distinct CDR3 sequences, 15% to 20% seen once, with roughly 14% in the top ten. The same sample was also used in a study of T cells expressing NK-cell markers.

The material sequenced was PBMCs. The receptors shown here come from a woman under 30 in good health. Both conserved end residues are part of each CDR3. Fields, in order: V gene, J gene, clone size, D gene, CDR3 protein, CDR3 DNA. D genes are given only for firm matches. Not all rows give a size; the values are once, few, many and, for expanded clones, a class.

V gene: TRBV20-1
J gene: TRBJ2-5
clone size: many
D gene: .
CDR3 protein: CSATTRGETQYF
CDR3 DNA: TGCAGTGCTACCACCCGGGGGGAGACCCAGTACTTC

V gene: TRBV4-1
J gene: TRBJ1-1
clone size: few
D gene: TRBD1
CDR3 protein: CASSQAFDRGNRAAFF
CDR3 DNA: TGCGCCAGCAGCCAAGCTTTTGACAGGGGCAACCGGGCAGCTTTCTTT

V gene: TRBV5-1
J gene: TRBJ2-7
clone size: few
D gene: .
CDR3 protein: CASSLANSIPTYEQYF
CDR3 DNA: TGCGCCAGCAGCTTGGCAAACAGTATCCCTACCTACGAGCAGTACTTC

V gene: TRBV18
J gene: TRBJ2-5
clone size: few
D gene: .
CDR3 protein: CASSHGTPQETQYF
CDR3 DNA: TGTGCCAGCTCACATGGAACCCCCCAAGAGACCCAGTACTTC

V gene: TRBV11-2
J gene: TRBJ2-5
clone size: .
D gene: .
CDR3 protein: CASSLGDGTLETQYF
CDR3 DNA: TGTGCCAGCAGCCTAGGGGACGGGACCTTAGAGACCCAGTACTTC

V gene: TRBV10-3
J gene: TRBJ1-5
clone size: .
D gene: .
CDR3 protein: CATGAGAAQPQHF
CDR3 DNA: TGTGCCACCGGGGCGGGGGCGGCACAGCCCCAGCATTTT

V gene: TRBV12-3/TRBV12-4
J gene: TRBJ2-2
clone size: .
D gene: TRBD2
CDR3 protein: CTSSFRLAGGTNTGELFF
CDR3 DNA: TGTACCAGCAGTTTTAGGCTAGCGGGAGGTACGAACACCGGGGAGCTGTTTTTT

V gene: TRBV15
J gene: TRBJ1-1
clone size: .
D gene: .
CDR3 protein: CATEPRDGPNTEAFF
CDR3 DNA: TGTGCCACCGAGCCTCGGGACGGACCGAACACTGAAGCTTTCTTT

V gene: TRBV7-9
J gene: TRBJ2-7
clone size: .
D gene: .
CDR3 protein: CASSRAAGEQYF
CDR3 DNA: TGTGCCAGCAGCCGAGCCGCCGGGGAGCAGTACTTC

V gene: TRBV7-3
J gene: TRBJ2-3
clone size: few
D gene: TRBD1
CDR3 protein: CASSLSTGETDTQYF
CDR3 DNA: TGTGCCAGCAGCTTAAGTACAGGGGAAACAGATACGCAGTATTTT

V gene: TRBV18
J gene: TRBJ2-2
clone size: few
D gene: .
CDR3 protein: CASSPRRGELFF
CDR3 DNA: TGTGCCAGCTCCCCACGACGCGGGGAGCTGTTTTTT

V gene: TRBV18
J gene: TRBJ2-3
clone size: .
D gene: .
CDR3 protein: CASSPEFTDTQYF
CDR3 DNA: TGTGCCAGCTCACCCGAGTTCACAGATACGCAGTATTTT

V gene: TRBV20-1
J gene: TRBJ1-6
clone size: few
D gene: .
CDR3 protein: CSAQSGGANNSPLHF
CDR3 DNA: TGCAGTGCCCAATCCGGAGGGGCGAATAATTCACCCCTCCACTTT

V gene: TRBV2
J gene: TRBJ2-4
clone size: few
D gene: TRBD1
CDR3 protein: CASTDRGKNIQYF
CDR3 DNA: TGTGCCAGCACTGACAGGGGTAAAAACATTCAGTACTTC

V gene: TRBV5-1
J gene: TRBJ2-3
clone size: few
D gene: .
CDR3 protein: CASSLAVTTDTQYF
CDR3 DNA: TGCGCCAGCAGCTTGGCAGTCACCACAGATACGCAGTATTTT

V gene: TRBV24-1
J gene: TRBJ2-1
clone size: .
D gene: TRBD2
CDR3 protein: CATSDSAPKTSGRYNEQFF
CDR3 DNA: TGTGCCACCAGTGATTCAGCCCCAAAGACTAGCGGGAGGTACAATGAGCAGTTCTTC

V gene: TRBV12-3/TRBV12-4
J gene: TRBJ1-4
clone size: few
D gene: .
CDR3 protein: CASSLSLNEKLFF
CDR3 DNA: TGTGCCAGCAGTTTAAGTCTGAATGAAAAACTGTTTTTT

V gene: TRBV12-3/TRBV12-4
J gene: TRBJ2-1
clone size: .
D gene: .
CDR3 protein: CASSLGQYEQFF
CDR3 DNA: TGTGCCAGCAGTTTAGGACAATATGAGCAGTTCTTC

V gene: TRBV20-1
J gene: TRBJ1-1
clone size: .
D gene: .
CDR3 protein: CSARDRPGLVTEAFF
CDR3 DNA: TGCAGTGCTAGAGATCGCCCAGGGTTGGTCACTGAAGCTTTCTTT

V gene: TRBV9
J gene: TRBJ2-3
clone size: few
D gene: TRBD2
CDR3 protein: CASSGRDYGTDTQYF
CDR3 DNA: TGTGCCAGCAGCGGCCGGGACTACGGAACAGATACGCAGTATTTT

V gene: TRBV7-2
J gene: TRBJ2-1
clone size: few
D gene: .
CDR3 protein: CASSSYRFSYNEQFF
CDR3 DNA: TGTGCCAGCAGCTCCTACAGGTTCTCCTACAATGAGCAGTTCTTC

V gene: TRBV7-2
J gene: TRBJ2-5
clone size: few
D gene: .
CDR3 protein: CASSAFILGETQYF
CDR3 DNA: TGTGCCAGCAGCGCCTTCATCCTGGGGGAGACCCAGTACTTC

V gene: TRBV7-2
J gene: TRBJ2-1
clone size: .
D gene: .
CDR3 protein: CASSTAYREQFF
CDR3 DNA: TGTGCCAGCAGCACGGCTTACAGAGAGCAGTTCTTC

V gene: TRBV20-1
J gene: TRBJ1-1
clone size: .
D gene: .
CDR3 protein: CSARQALGWNTEAFF
CDR3 DNA: TGCAGTGCTCGACAGGCGTTAGGGTGGAACACTGAAGCTTTCTTT

V gene: TRBV7-8
J gene: TRBJ1-5
clone size: few
D gene: .
CDR3 protein: CASSVRGANSNQPQHF
CDR3 DNA: TGTGCCAGCAGCGTTAGAGGGGCAAACAGCAATCAGCCCCAGCATTTT

V gene: TRBV7-8
J gene: TRBJ2-5
clone size: .
D gene: .
CDR3 protein: CASSPRLVLEGETQYF
CDR3 DNA: TGTGCCAGCAGCCCGCGACTAGTCCTTGAAGGGGAGACCCAGTACTTC

V gene: TRBV12-3/TRBV12-4
J gene: TRBJ2-7
clone size: few
D gene: .
CDR3 protein: CASSPGHTDGEQYF
CDR3 DNA: TGTGCCAGCAGTCCGGGCCATACAGACGGCGAGCAGTACTTC

V gene: TRBV12-3/TRBV12-4
J gene: TRBJ2-7
clone size: few
D gene: .
CDR3 protein: CASTPVLGLVEQYF
CDR3 DNA: TGTGCCAGCACCCCAGTTCTAGGGTTGGTCGAGCAGTACTTC

V gene: TRBV4-3
J gene: TRBJ2-1
clone size: .
D gene: .
CDR3 protein: CASSQDSRANEQFF
CDR3 DNA: TGCGCCAGCAGCCAAGATAGCAGGGCGAATGAGCAGTTCTTC

V gene: TRBV6-5
J gene: TRBJ2-5
clone size: few
D gene: TRBD2
CDR3 protein: CASSYSASIAGVGETQYF
CDR3 DNA: TGTGCCAGCAGTTACTCCGCATCCATAGCGGGAGTGGGAGAGACCCAGTACTTC

V gene: TRBV6-4
J gene: TRBJ1-1
clone size: few
D gene: .
CDR3 protein: CASGQEDTEAFF
CDR3 DNA: TGTGCCAGCGGTCAAGAGGACACTGAAGCTTTCTTT